The following is a T cell receptor beta chain sequence with its context. The clone's antigen remains unknown. There are no base qualities to consult, and no much larger clone falls within one base. Library preparation used the immunoSEQ multiplex PCR assay. RNA was extracted from all samples and reverse transcribed into cDNA, which served as template for TCR sequencing. First-strand cDNA was synthesized using SuperScript III with a 2:1 mix of oligo-dT and random hexamers. A synthetic immune receptor repertoire was used to assess amplification bias, and residual bias was removed computationally. The source study handled its data this way. Raw reads were preprocessed to remove errors, and CDR3 was defined according to IMGT conventions as the region from the conserved cysteine to phenylalanine. To get clonality, Shannon entropy was normalized by log2 of the number of productive unique TCRs and the result was subtracted from 1. CD4 or CD8 identity of scalp clones was inferred by cross-referencing scalp TCRbeta sequences with sorted blood CD4 and CD8 repertoires. TCRdb provides this immuneACCESS table in a form limited to in-frame rearrangements. Some clones are lacking; in checked studies, under half of them reflect an unresolved V gene, and why the rest are absent is not known. The V and J calls and clone size are taken from that table; D and trimming were inferred from the DNA. This sample gives roughly 250,000 clones in total; 67% of them show up just once. The leading ten clones occupy 1.2% of the sample.

Spanning cysteine to phenylalanine, the CDR3 consists of 13 amino acids. The sequence is cut down to CDR3 DNA, 39 bases in frame from base 1. The junction shows trimming of 5 bases on V and 7 bases on J, plus 9 bases between the germline ends. CDR1 and CDR2, looked up from the germline V gene, are MNHNS and SASEGT. The time point label on this specimen signifies: baseline before oral tofacitinib. Peripheral blood and lesional scalp punch biopsies were obtained from patients with alopecia areata. After PBMCs were isolated by density centrifugation and stained for CD3, CD4 and CD8, a FACSAria was used to sort CD4+ and CD8+ T cells. This entry is derived from a study of CD8+ T cells in alopecia areata (dated by TCRdb to about 2018). A note on the overall study: Treated patients were enrolled in an open-label pilot trial of oral tofacitinib, 5 to 10 mg twice daily, for moderate-to-severe alopecia areata. Clonality in the scalp was compared among normal scalp (n=4), patchy alopecia areata scalp (n=8), and alopecia totalis/universalis scalp (n=8). TCRbeta CDR3 regions were amplified by immunoSEQ multiplex PCR with 35 Vbeta forward and 13 Jbeta reverse primers. Patients received tofacitinib for 6 to 18 months and were then followed off drug for 6 months to check for delayed response and recurrence. Scalp tissue and sorted CD4+ and CD8+ peripheral blood T cells from patchy and totalis/universalis alopecia areata patients and from healthy controls were covered by human TCRbeta sequencing. High-throughput TCRbeta sequencing was used to examine T cell clonal expansion in alopecia areata in both the C3H/HeJ mouse model and human patients. RNA was obtained with the PAXgene miRNA kit for fixed scalp, the miRNeasy kit for PBMCs, and the RNeasy kit for mouse skin. Biopsies were taken from tofacitinib-treated patients at baseline and at 4 and 24 weeks of treatment, and a later scalp biopsy was taken in several of the tofacitinib-treated patients. General findings and caveats noted by the study authors: Compared with normal scalp, lesional scalp, particularly in alopecia totalis/universalis, had higher clonality and more expanded CD8+ clones, which suggests antigenic drive. Unlike mouse skin, which is dominated by gammadelta T cells, normal human skin has resident alphabeta T cells that are also sequenced, and this complicates analysis of the scalp TCR repertoire. Shared TCR sequences between patients were less evident than in mice, which may be partly attributable to HLA diversity in the patient population.

This sample comprised CD4+ T cells sorted from blood, obtained at week 0. Rearrangement joined TRBV6-1 to TRBJ1-6; no D gene can be assigned with confidence. The source is a human donor with alopecia areata. The bases read TGTGCCAGCAGTCAAAGGGAGAATTCACCCCTCCACTTT. Its translation is CASSQRENSPLHF.